What follows is one T cell receptor (beta chain) and its context. The target antigen is unknown. The naive CD8 subset, CD45RO-negative cells positively selected for CCR7, excluded terminally differentiated effector memory CD45RA+ cells. Per the original data handling: Filtering differed for immunoSEQ, which gave only junction sequences without quality scores. Clones were sequenced by immunoSEQ multiplex PCR, and TCRdb holds only the in-frame ones, with some missing. Clone size and V and J calls were adopted from that table, with D and trimming inferred from the DNA. Among some 600,000 clones listed, 96% were seen once. This sample is drawn from a study of shared clonotypes between healthy human individuals. Notes on the study in general: Generation probability values for non-shared clonotypes were lower than those for clonotypes shared by all four donors.

The TCR sequence derives from a woman younger than 45 in good health. The sequenced sample consisted of naive CD8+ T cells sorted from blood.

The CDR3 loop is CASSLTLSGGELFF. The CDR3 coding sequence is TGTGCCAGCAGCTTAACCCTAAGTGGCGGGGAGCTGTTTTTT. V gene TRBV13 combines with J gene TRBJ2-2; D is undetermined. Between the trimmed V and J ends, which lost 2 bases and 7 bases, there was a span of 11 bases. Germline CDR1 is PRHDT and CDR2 is FYEKMQ (reference sequence). CDR3 length: 14 residues.